This TCR beta chain derives from a study of response to subunit inactivated influenza vaccine. Whole-study results and caveats: The authors offered the suggestion that each seasonal influenza vaccination recruits few new T cells.

TCRdb itself ran the RT-PCR reads through MiXCR, one entry per CDR3 protein. In the table there are about 700,000 distinct CDR3 sequences, about 14% of which are singletons. There are many counts of this clonotype. The antigen is unknown. The sample was PBMCs from blood, taken roughly 15 days before vaccination. The source of this sequence is a man aged 45-60 years who received an inactivated influenza vaccine.

In DNA form, the CDR3 reads TGCAGCGTTGATTCCCGGGGTCGGCTGATGAACACTGAAGCTTTCTTT. This gives the protein CSVDSRGRLMNTEAFF. This sequence joins TRBV29-1 and TRBJ1-1, with D unclear. The length of the CDR3 is 16 residues. Trimming removed 3 bases from V and 0 bases from J, with 17 bases in between. CDR1 and CDR2 from the germline V gene are SQVTM and ANQGSEA.